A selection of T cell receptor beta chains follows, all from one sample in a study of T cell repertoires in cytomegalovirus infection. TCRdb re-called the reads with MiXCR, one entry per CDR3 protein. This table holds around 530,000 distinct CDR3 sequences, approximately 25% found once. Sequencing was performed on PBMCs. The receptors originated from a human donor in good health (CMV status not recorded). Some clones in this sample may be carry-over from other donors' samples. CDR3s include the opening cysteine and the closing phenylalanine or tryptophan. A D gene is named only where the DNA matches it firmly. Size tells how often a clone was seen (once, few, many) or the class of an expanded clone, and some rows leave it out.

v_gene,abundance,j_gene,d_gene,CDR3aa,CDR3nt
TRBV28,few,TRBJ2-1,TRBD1,CASSDGDRVIYNEQFF,TGTGCCAGCAGTGACGGGGACAGGGTGATTTACAATGAGCAGTTCTTC
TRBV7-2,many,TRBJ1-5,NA,CASSLVTGPNQPQHF,TGTGCCAGCAGCTTAGTTACAGGGCCAAATCAGCCCCAGCATTTT
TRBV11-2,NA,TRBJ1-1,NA,CASSLENRPVRAFF,TGTGCCAGCAGCTTAGAAAACAGGCCGGTACGGGCTTTCTTT
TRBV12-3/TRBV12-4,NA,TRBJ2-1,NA,CASSYGFYNEQFF,TGTGCCAGCAGTTACGGTTTTTACAATGAGCAGTTCTTC
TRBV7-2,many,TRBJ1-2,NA,CASSSRGGQGYGYTF,TGTGCCAGCAGCTCCCGTGGAGGGCAAGGCTATGGCTACACCTTC
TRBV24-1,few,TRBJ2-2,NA,CATSDFGKNTGELFF,TGTGCCACCAGTGATTTCGGAAAAAACACCGGGGAGCTGTTTTTT
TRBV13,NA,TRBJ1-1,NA,CASSLQAPNTEAFF,TGTGCCAGCAGCTTACAGGCACCTAACACTGAAGCTTTCTTT
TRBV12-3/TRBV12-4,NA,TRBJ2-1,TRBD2,CASSLYGLEDEQFF,TGTGCCAGCAGTTTATACGGACTAGAGGATGAGCAGTTCTTC
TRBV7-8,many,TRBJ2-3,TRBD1,CASSTGQGTDTQYF,TGTGCCAGCAGCACCGGACAGGGCACAGATACGCAGTATTTT
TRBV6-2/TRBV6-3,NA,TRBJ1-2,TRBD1,CASRPGQGGYTF,TGTGCCAGCAGACCGGGACAGGGTGGCTACACCTTC
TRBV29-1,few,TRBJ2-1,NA,CSASGRVRSYNEQFF,TGCAGCGCCTCCGGTCGAGTTCGCTCCTACAATGAGCAGTTCTTC
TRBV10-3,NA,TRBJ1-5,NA,CAISDPTGNQPQHF,TGTGCCATCAGTGACCCGACAGGAAATCAGCCCCAGCATTTT
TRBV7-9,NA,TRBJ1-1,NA,CASSVRDVDTEAFF,TGTGCCAGCAGCGTCCGGGACGTAGACACTGAAGCTTTCTTT
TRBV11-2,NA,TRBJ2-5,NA,CASSLGGNRQETQYF,TGTGCCAGCAGCTTAGGTGGAAACAGGCAAGAGACCCAGTACTTC
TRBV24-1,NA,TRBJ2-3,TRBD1,CATEGASTDTQYF,TGTGCCACCGAGGGGGCGAGCACAGATACGCAGTATTTT
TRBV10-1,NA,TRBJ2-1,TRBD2,CASSEGTSGRLYNEQFF,TGCGCCAGCAGTGAGGGGACTAGCGGGAGGTTGTACAATGAGCAGTTCTTC
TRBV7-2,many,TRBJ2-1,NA,CASSDGSTYNEQFF,TGTGCCAGCAGCGACGGGAGTACCTACAATGAGCAGTTCTTC
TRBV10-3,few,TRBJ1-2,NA,CAISEHGGANYGYTF,TGTGCCATCAGTGAGCACGGGGGGGCTAACTATGGCTACACCTTC
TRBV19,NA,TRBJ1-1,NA,CASSNQGLGAMQAFF,TGTGCCAGTAGTAACCAGGGACTGGGAGCGATGCAGGCTTTCTTT
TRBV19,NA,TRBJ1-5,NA,CASSIFPRGGQPQHF,TGTGCCAGTAGTATTTTCCCCAGGGGTGGCCAGCCCCAGCATTTT
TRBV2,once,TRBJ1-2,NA,CASSEQGRVGYTF,TGTGCCAGCAGTGAACAGGGCAGGGTTGGCTACACCTTC
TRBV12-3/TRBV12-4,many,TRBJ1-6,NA,CASSLALGDSPLHF,TGTGCCAGCAGTTTAGCGTTGGGAGATTCACCCCTCCACTTT
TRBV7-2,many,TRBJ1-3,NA,CASSQGSSGNTIYF,TGTGCCAGCAGCCAGGGGAGCTCTGGAAACACCATATATTTT
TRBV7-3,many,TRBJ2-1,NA,CASSLSSGGEQFF,TGTGCCAGCAGCTTGAGTAGCGGAGGTGAGCAGTTCTTC
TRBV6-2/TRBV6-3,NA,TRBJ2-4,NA,CASSYDRTMANIQYF,TGTGCCAGCAGTTACGACAGGACCATGGCAAACATTCAGTACTTC
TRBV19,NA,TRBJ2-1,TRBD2,CASSIQAGARNNEQFF,TGTGCCAGTAGTATACAAGCGGGAGCTCGTAACAATGAGCAGTTCTTC
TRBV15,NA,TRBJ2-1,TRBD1,CATSTDRGAYNEQFF,TGTGCCACCAGCACCGACAGGGGGGCCTACAATGAGCAGTTCTTC
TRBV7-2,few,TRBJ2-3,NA,CASSLELDTDTQYF,TGTGCCAGCAGCTTAGAACTCGACACAGATACGCAGTATTTT
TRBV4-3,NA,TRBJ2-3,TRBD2,CASSQLAGMGTDTQYF,TGCGCCAGCAGCCAGCTAGCGGGAATGGGCACAGATACGCAGTATTTT
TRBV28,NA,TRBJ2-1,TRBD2,CASSLAPGGNEQFF,TGTGCCAGCAGTTTAGCTCCGGGAGGGAATGAGCAGTTCTTC
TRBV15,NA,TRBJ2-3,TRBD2,CATSRGAGAGEDTQYF,TGTGCCACCAGCAGAGGAGCAGGAGCGGGAGAAGATACGCAGTATTTT